A selection of T cell receptor beta chains follows, all from one sample in a study of blood T cell repertoires in COVID-19. Libraries were prepared by immunoSEQ multiplex PCR; TCRdb keeps only in-frame clonotypes and omits some of them. This sample yields about 420,000 clones, of which about 87% are seen a single time; roughly 0.78% belongs to the top ten. Specimen: peripheral blood. The source is a man younger than 35 with COVID-19, enrolled during active disease. CDR3s include the opening cysteine and the closing phenylalanine or tryptophan. The D gene is left open where the match is weak. The size entry is marked missing in some rows and otherwise reads once, few, many or a size class.

len,v_gene,abundance,d_gene,j_gene,CDR3nt,CDR3aa
15,TRBV27,once,TRBD1,TRBJ2-7,TGTGCCAGCAGTTCTCCGGGACAGAAGGTATACGAGCAGTACTTC,CASSSPGQKVYEQYF
15,TRBV7-8,once,TRBD2,TRBJ2-5,TGTGCCAGTGTAGCGGGGGGGCAGGTCCAAGAGACCCAGTACTTC,CASVAGGQVQETQYF
12,TRBV5-6,NA,TRBD1,TRBJ1-1,TGTGCCAGCAGCTTGCCACAGGGGAGGGCTTTCTTT,CASSLPQGRAFF
14,TRBV27,NA,TRBD2,TRBJ2-5,TGTGCCAGCAGTTTACGGGGGGACCAAGAGACCCAGTACTTC,CASSLRGDQETQYF
15,TRBV7-9,NA,TRBD2,TRBJ2-3,TGTGCCAGCAGCCCCCGCGCGGGAGGGCCAAATACGCAGTATTTT,CASSPRAGGPNTQYF
13,TRBV24-1,NA,NA,TRBJ1-1,TGTGCCACCAGTGATTTGAGGGGTACTGAAGCTTTCTTT,CATSDLRGTEAFF
13,TRBV29-1,NA,TRBD2,TRBJ2-1,TGCAGCGTTGACGGCGGGAGCCACAATGAGCAGTTCTTC,CSVDGGSHNEQFF
16,TRBV6-5,NA,TRBD2,TRBJ2-7,TGTGCCAGCAGTTACTCCCCAAGTAGCGGGAGCCACGAGCAGTACTTC,CASSYSPSSGSHEQYF
15,TRBV19,few,TRBD2,TRBJ2-1,TGTGCCAGTAGTATAAGAGGGACTAGCAACGGAGAGCAGTTCTTC,CASSIRGTSNGEQFF
15,TRBV5-1,NA,TRBD2,TRBJ2-1,TGCGCCAGCAGCACTCCAAGCGGGAGGGCCTATGAGCAGTTCTTC,CASSTPSGRAYEQFF
16,TRBV12-5,NA,TRBD1,TRBJ1-1,TGTGCTAGTGGTTTCGCCCCTACAGGGGTTGGAACTGAAGCTTTCTTT,CASGFAPTGVGTEAFF
18,TRBV3-1/TRBV3-2,NA,TRBD2,TRBJ2-6,TGTGCCAGCAGCCAAGCGGGGGGGCCCCTCTCTGGGGCCAACGTCCTGACTTTC,CASSQAGGPLSGANVLTF
13,TRBV2,NA,NA,TRBJ1-1,TGTGCCAGCAGTGTAGGCCCCGGATTCGGGGCTTTCTTT,CASSVGPGFGAFF
13,TRBV29-1,once,NA,TRBJ1-5,TGCAGCGTTGGACAGGCGTCGGGACAGCCCCAGCATTTT,CSVGQASGQPQHF
13,TRBV18,NA,NA,TRBJ2-3,TGTGCCAGCTCATATACTAGCACAGATACGCAGTATTTT,CASSYTSTDTQYF
13,TRBV15,NA,NA,TRBJ2-5,TGTGCCACCAGCAGAGCCCCTATTGAGACCCAGTACTTC,CATSRAPIETQYF
15,TRBV5-5,NA,NA,TRBJ1-5,TGTGCCAGCAGCTTGGCCGCAGGCGCTGGCCAGCCCCAGCATTTT,CASSLAAGAGQPQHF
16,TRBV3-1/TRBV3-2,NA,NA,TRBJ2-2,TGTGCCAGCAGCCAAACCGAACAGCCCAACACCGGGGAGCTGTTTTTT,CASSQTEQPNTGELFF
17,TRBV25-1,NA,NA,TRBJ2-3,TGTGCCAGCAGTGACGGCGCCGGGGGACAGCTCTCAGATACGCAGTATTTT,CASSDGAGGQLSDTQYF
14,TRBV7-9,NA,NA,TRBJ2-7,TGTGCCAGCAGGGTCGGGGAAGGGGGCTACGAGCAGTACTTC,CASRVGEGGYEQYF
17,TRBV5-3,NA,TRBD2,TRBJ2-2,TGTGCCAGAAGCTTCGCTAGCGGGAGAAAGGGGACCGGGGAGCTGTTTTTT,CARSFASGRKGTGELFF
16,TRBV11-2,NA,TRBD2,TRBJ2-2,TGTGCCAGCAGCCCACGACTAGCGGGAGCTACCGGGGAGCTGTTTTTT,CASSPRLAGATGELFF
13,TRBV29-1,NA,TRBD2,TRBJ2-7,TGCAGCGTTGGGCGGGAGTGGGGCTACGAGCAGTACTTC,CSVGREWGYEQYF
16,TRBV19,NA,NA,TRBJ2-2,TGTGCCAGTAGTATAGGTCCGGCTCGGGGCACCGGGGAGCTGTTTTTT,CASSIGPARGTGELFF
12,TRBV2,NA,NA,TRBJ2-7,TGTGCCAGCGTACCACTCGCCTACGAGCAGTACTTC,CASVPLAYEQYF
17,TRBV5-4,NA,NA,TRBJ1-2,TGTGCCAGCAGCTGGGGGGTTGGTCCCGCCCAACATTATGGCTACACCTTC,CASSWGVGPAQHYGYTF
15,TRBV27,NA,TRBD1,TRBJ2-7,TGTGCCAGCAGTCCCCGACAGGGGGGTGCCTACGAGCAGTACTTC,CASSPRQGGAYEQYF
14,TRBV7-8,NA,NA,TRBJ2-7,TGTGCCAGCAGTTTGGCCCCAGGAACCTACGAGCAGTACTTC,CASSLAPGTYEQYF
15,TRBV11-2,NA,TRBD2,TRBJ2-4,TGTGCCAGCAGCTTAGGGGGGTCGCTAGCGGGGGCCCCCGACTTC,CASSLGGSLAGAPDF
13,TRBV6-5,NA,TRBD1,TRBJ1-6,TGTGCCAGCAGTTCAGTAGGAGGGGGCGCCCTCCACTTT,CASSSVGGGALHF
14,TRBV5-1,NA,NA,TRBJ2-7,TGCGCCAGCAGCCTCGACAGTCCCTACTACGAGCAGTACTTC,CASSLDSPYYEQYF
16,TRBV5-6,NA,TRBD2,TRBJ2-7,TGTGCCAGCAGCTTGGCAGGACTAGCGGGGAGCTACGAGCAGTACTTC,CASSLAGLAGSYEQYF
14,TRBV5-1,NA,NA,TRBJ2-4,TGCGCCAGCAGCTTGGTCAGGCTCGGGGACATTCAGTACTTC,CASSLVRLGDIQYF
11,TRBV3-1/TRBV3-2,once,NA,TRBJ2-1,TGTGCCAGCAGCTCAAGCGTAGGGGAGTTCTTC,CASSSSVGEFF
14,TRBV5-5,NA,TRBD1,TRBJ1-1,TGTGCCAGCAGCTTGGACAGGGGTGGGGTTGAAGCTTTCTTT,CASSLDRGGVEAFF
14,TRBV18,NA,TRBD1,TRBJ1-6,TGTGCCAGCTCACAGGGACAGGGGGATTCACCCCTCCACTTT,CASSQGQGDSPLHF
15,TRBV5-1,NA,NA,TRBJ2-3,TGCGCCAGCAGCTTGGTCGCGCCTAGCACAGATACGCAGTATTTT,CASSLVAPSTDTQYF
15,TRBV29-1,NA,NA,TRBJ2-6,TGCAGCGTTGTCGGTGGGGGCGCTGGGGCCAACGTCCTGACTTTC,CSVVGGGAGANVLTF
15,TRBV27,NA,TRBD1,TRBJ1-6,TGTGCCAGCAGTTTTGGGGGGACAGGGAATTCACCCCTCCACTTT,CASSFGGTGNSPLHF
13,TRBV12-3/TRBV12-4,NA,NA,TRBJ1-2,TGTGCCAGCAGTTTGAGGCAGAACTATGGCTACACCTTC,CASSLRQNYGYTF
13,TRBV10-2,NA,NA,TRBJ2-7,TGCGCCAGCAGACCCCCGGGTAACTACGAGCAGTACTTC,CASRPPGNYEQYF
14,TRBV5-6,NA,NA,TRBJ2-6,TGTGCCAGCAGTGAGAGCTCTGGGGCCAACGTCCTGACTTTC,CASSESSGANVLTF
12,TRBV19,NA,NA,TRBJ2-2,TGTGCCAGTAGAAGGGGGACCGGGGAGCTGTTTTTT,CASRRGTGELFF
16,TRBV11-2,NA,NA,TRBJ2-5,TGTGCCAGCAGCTTCCTGAACGCAGGGGGGCAAGAGACCCAGTACTTC,CASSFLNAGGQETQYF
14,TRBV5-6,NA,TRBD1,TRBJ2-7,TGTGCCAGCAGCGGGATGGGACAGAGCTACGAGCAGTACTTC,CASSGMGQSYEQYF
11,TRBV7-9,few,NA,TRBJ1-5,TGTGCCAGCAGCTCGGGTGAGCCCCAGCATTTT,CASSSGEPQHF
13,TRBV19,NA,NA,TRBJ1-5,TGTGCCAGTAGGCAGGGCGGCAATCAGCCCCAGCATTTT,CASRQGGNQPQHF